This T cell receptor gamma chain originates from a study of gamma-delta chains in newborns, infants, children. Study at large: Microbial exposure reportedly drives polyclonal innate γδ T cell expansion after birth.

This clone occurred a few times. TCRdb reanalyzed the reads using CATT. Of 350 to 500 gamma-chain clones in the sample, approximately 30% were seen once. The CDR3 is made up of 10 amino acids. J was trimmed by 5 bases and V by 7 bases; bases with no gene match: 2. Germline V lookup: CDR1 GITISATS, CDR2 ISYDGTV (reference sequence). This sequence was found in a child who was a newborn, infant or young child, either healthy, febrile or measles-vaccinated (not recorded which). This chain connects TRGV9 to TRGJ1 or TRGJ2. Specimen: blood. CDR3 amino acids: CALCNYKKLF. As DNA, the CDR3 is TGTGCCTTGTGTAATTATAAGAAACTCTTT.